The 12 T cell receptor beta chains below come from one sample, sequenced in a study of cytomegalovirus exposure and HLA in healthy donors. A multiplex PCR was run with 60 Vbeta primers and 13 Jbeta primers. Repertoires were generated with immunoSEQ multiplex PCR, while TCRdb's copy carries only in-frame clones and drops some. There are some 200,000 clones in the sample; 80% to 85% occur only once, and about 0.78% lies in the top ten. The sample taken for sequencing was PBMCs. Receptors were obtained from a woman aged 18-29 years in good health and CMV-seronegative.

V and J are TRBV5-4 and TRBJ2-5; D is uncertain. CDR3 size: 14 residues. Per the germline V gene, CDR1 is SGHNT and CDR2 is YYREEE (reference sequence). V shed 4 bases and J shed 3 bases, with 13 bases lying between them. The CDR3 bases are TGTGCCAGCAGCGTCCGGGTTACCAAAGAGACCCAGTACTTC. Amino acid sequence: CASSVRVTKETQYF.

The CDR3 DNA is TGTGCCAGCAGGGGAAGCGGGGGGGCAAGTAGAGGGGAGCTGTTTTTT. Amino acid sequence: CASRGSGGASRGELFF. This chain uses TRBV9 with TRBJ2-2, with 10 bases aligning to TRBD2. J was trimmed by 8 bases and V by 5 bases; bases with no gene match: 12. The germline CDR1 and CDR2 sequences are SGDLS and YYNGEE. The CDR3 length is 16 residues.

This clone was seen only once. The CDR3 DNA sequence: TGCGCCAGCATGTCGGGGTGGTCGGCCGGGGAGCTGTTTTTT. It encodes CASMSGWSAGELFF. The genes are TRBV5-1 and TRBJ2-2; a possible D gene is TRBD2 (5 bases). There are 14 residues in the CDR3. Germline values: CDR1 SGHRS, CDR2 YFSETQ. The V and J ends lost 6 bases and 6 bases respectively, with 15 bases between them. Looking up the rest from reference TRBV5-1 and TRBJ2-2 gives the full variable domain: KAGVTQTPRYLIKTRGQQVTLSCSPISGHRSVSWYQQTPGQGLQFLFEYFSETQRNKGNFPGRFSGRQFSNSRSEMNVSTLELGDSALYLCASMSGWSAGELFFGEGSRLTVL.

The rearrangement joins TRBV10-2 to TRBJ2-1; 12 nucleotides match TRBD2. The CDR3 is made up of 16 amino acids. The V segment lost 7 bases and the J segment 4 bases; nucleotides outside the gene matches: 8. CDR1 and CDR2 from the germline V gene are WSHSY and SAAADI. The CDR3 sequence is CASTRLAGDVYNEQFF. The CDR3 bases are TGCGCCAGCACCCGACTAGCGGGAGACGTTTACAATGAGCAGTTCTTC.

The chain has TRBV6-5 and TRBJ1-1, with D possibly being TRBD1 (5 bases). CDR1 MNHEY and CDR2 SVGAGI come from the germline V gene. V was shortened by 0 bases and J by 0 bases, with 8 bases between the two germline ends. This CDR3 has 15 amino acids. The CDR3, as DNA: TGTGCCAGCAGTTACTCAGGGACTCTGAACACTGAAGCTTTCTTT. Protein product: CASSYSGTLNTEAFF.

The chain is built from TRBV10-3 and TRBJ2-7, with 11 nucleotides matching TRBD2. CDR1 and CDR2 (germline): ENHRY, SYGVKD. V was clipped by 4 bases and J by 5 bases; unmatched bases: 4. The CDR3 spans 14 residues. CDR3 nucleotide sequence: TGTGCCATCAGTGGACTAGCGGGACCCCACGAGCAGTACTTC. Its translation: CAISGLAGPHEQYF.

V usage is TRBV6-5 and J usage is TRBJ1-1, with D unclear. The germline V and J ends were trimmed by 0 bases and 5 bases, with 7 bases remaining between them. The CDR3 is made up of 13 amino acids. Germline assignment: CDR1 MNHEY and CDR2 SVGAGI. CDR3 coding DNA: TGTGCCAGCAGTTACTCGAGGGTGACTGAAGCTTTCTTT. The encoded protein is CASSYSRVTEAFF.

The chain has TRBV7-9 and TRBJ1-5, with 10 bases identical to TRBD1. The CDR3 consists of 14 residues. The V segment lost 5 bases and the J segment 11 bases; nucleotides outside the gene matches: 9. Germline CDR1 reads SEHNR; CDR2 reads FQNEAQ (reference sequence). The CDR3 DNA reads TGTGCCAGCAGCCTAGGGACAGGGGTGGTGTCCCAGCATTTT. This translates into CASSLGTGVVSQHF.

This chain joins TRBV5-1 and TRBJ1-1; 10 positions match TRBD1. CDR3 size: 14 residues. V lost 4 bases to trimming and J lost 3 bases; unmatched junction nucleotides: 3. Germline CDR1 and CDR2: SGHRS and YFSETQ. The CDR3 DNA reads TGCGCCAGCAGCACCGGGACAGGGGACACTGAAGCTTTCTTT. This translates into CASSTGTGDTEAFF.

V gene TRBV2 combines with J gene TRBJ1-5; a weak D match, TRBD1 (6 bases). This CDR3 has 15 residues. Germline V gene data show CDR1 as SNHLY and CDR2 as FYNNEI. The V end was cut by 7 bases, the J end by 7 bases, with 20 bases between. The CDR3 nucleotides are TGTGCCAGCACCTTGGCAGGGGTTGATTTGCAGCCCCAGCATTTT. It translates to CASTLAGVDLQPQHF.

There are a few counts of this clone. The rearrangement joins TRBV5-6 to TRBJ2-3; maybe TRBD1 (6 bases). The CDR3 is 14 residues long. CDR1 and CDR2 (germline): SGHDT, YYEEEE. Trimming removed 4 bases at V and 4 bases at J, with 13 bases between. CDR3 DNA: TGTGCCAGCAGCCCACAGGGTAATGCAGATACGCAGTATTTT. Translation gives CASSPQGNADTQYF.

J is TRBJ2-5 and V is TRBV30, with 8 bases that match TRBD2. Germline V lookup: CDR1 GTSNPN, CDR2 SVGIG (reference sequence). This CDR3 has 16 amino acids. V gave up 0 bases and J gave up 4 bases; unmatched junction bases: 10. CDR3 sequence reads: CAWSVPGGPVRETQYF. The CDR3 nucleotides read TGTGCCTGGAGTGTGCCGGGAGGGCCTGTGAGAGAGACCCAGTACTTC.